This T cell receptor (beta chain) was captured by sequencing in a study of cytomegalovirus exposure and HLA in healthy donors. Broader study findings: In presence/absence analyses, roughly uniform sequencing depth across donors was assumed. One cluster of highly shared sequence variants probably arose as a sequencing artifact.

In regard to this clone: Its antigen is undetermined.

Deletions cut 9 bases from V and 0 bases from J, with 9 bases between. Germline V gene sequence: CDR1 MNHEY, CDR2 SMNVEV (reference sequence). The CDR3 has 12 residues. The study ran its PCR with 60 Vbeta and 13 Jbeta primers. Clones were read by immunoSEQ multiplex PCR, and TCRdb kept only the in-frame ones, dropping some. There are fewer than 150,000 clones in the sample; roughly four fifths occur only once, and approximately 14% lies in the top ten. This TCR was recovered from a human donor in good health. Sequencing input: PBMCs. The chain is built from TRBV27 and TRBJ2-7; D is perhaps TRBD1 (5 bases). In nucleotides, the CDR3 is TGTGCCAGTTCAGGGTCCTCCTACGAGCAGTACTTC. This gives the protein CASSGSSYEQYF.